The sequence of this T cell receptor (beta chain) was determined in a study of blood T cell repertoires in COVID-19. In the study overall: COVID-19 samples from acute and convalescent phases originated in the United States, Italy and Spain. In each case, the material was cDNA or gDNA derived from T cells, B-cell-depleted T cells, or PBMCs.

Original processing notes: By means of reference gene primer amplification, nucleated cell counts were estimated. The protocol was immunoSEQ multiplex PCR, while the TCRdb copy is restricted to in-frame clones and leaves out a portion. V, J and clone size were drawn from that table, and D and trimming were deduced from the DNA. The sample records under 250,000 clones, approximately 89% being singletons. The germline V and J ends were trimmed by 4 bases and 3 bases, with 16 bases remaining between them. Germline V gene data show CDR1 as SEHNR and CDR2 as FQNEAQ (reference sequence). CDR3 length equals 15 residues.

The chain uses TRBV7-9 and TRBJ2-7; no firm D call. Source material: peripheral blood. This TCR came from a woman under 40 with COVID-19, enrolled during active disease. The chain's CDR3 is CASSSPSVPFYEQYF. The CDR3 DNA follows: TGTGCCAGCAGCTCCCCAAGCGTACCTTTCTACGAGCAGTACTTC.